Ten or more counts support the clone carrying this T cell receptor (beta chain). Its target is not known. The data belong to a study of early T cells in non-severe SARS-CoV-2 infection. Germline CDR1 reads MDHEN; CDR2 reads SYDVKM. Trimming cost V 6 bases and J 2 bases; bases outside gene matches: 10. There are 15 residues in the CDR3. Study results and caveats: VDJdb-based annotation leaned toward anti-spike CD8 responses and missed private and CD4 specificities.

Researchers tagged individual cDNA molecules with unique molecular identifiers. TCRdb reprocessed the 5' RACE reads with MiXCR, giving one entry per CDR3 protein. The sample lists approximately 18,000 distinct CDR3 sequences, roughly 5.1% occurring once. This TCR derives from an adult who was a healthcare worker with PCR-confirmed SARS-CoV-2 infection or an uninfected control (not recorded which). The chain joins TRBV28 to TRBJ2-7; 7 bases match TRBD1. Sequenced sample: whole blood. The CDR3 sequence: CASSVGQSSTYEQYV. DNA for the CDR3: TGTGCCAGCAGCGTGGGACAGTCGAGTACCTACGAGCAGTACGTC.